The T cell receptor (beta chain) described here comes from a study of CD8 T cells in Susac syndrome. In germline, CDR1 is DFQATT, CDR2 SNEGSKA (reference sequence). The CDR3 is made up of 13 amino acids. The V gene end was trimmed by 1 base and the J gene end by 4 bases; junction bases not matched to a gene: 2. From blood CD8+ and CD4+ T cells, the TCR beta chain was sequenced. Reverse transcription used 0.5 to 1 ug RNA and random hexamers. TCRdb reanalysed the immunoSEQ multiplex PCR reads using MiXCR and keeps one entry per CDR3 protein. Among roughly 120,000 distinct CDR3 sequences, roughly 95% were seen once, and the ten largest hold roughly 0.099%.

V usage is TRBV20-1 and J usage is TRBJ2-7, with TRBD2 matching over 9 bases. The sample was CD4+ T cells from PBMCs. The TCR was taken from a human donor in good health. This chain's CDR3 is CSARVSGSYEQYF. The DNA of the CDR3 is TGCAGTGCTAGAGTTAGCGGGAGTTACGAGCAGTACTTC.